The present entry profiles one TCR beta chain with its context. What it binds is not known. The data are from a study of a mutant IDH1 vaccine in newly diagnosed glioma. At the level of the study: With temozolomide cycles, or 4-6 weeks after radiotherapy alone, vaccination was started.

The table came from immunoSEQ multiplex PCR; TCRdb's copy has only in-frame clones and leaves some out. Of 50,000 to 60,000 clones in the sample, roughly nine tenths are singletons; the top ten hold approximately 2.5%. Findings and limits, study-wide: Of all patients, 85% to 95% showed vaccine-induced immune responses.

Per the germline V gene, CDR1 is ENHRY and CDR2 is SYGVKD. The length of the CDR3 is 15 residues. Trimming removed 9 bases from V and 4 bases from J, with 20 bases in between. Time point meaning: week 11, during vaccination. Every single dose of the vaccine, 300 ug of mutant IDH1 20-mer peptide, came with topical imiquimod. This TCR derives from a man aged 45-65 years with glioma. This specimen consisted of PBMCs, obtained from a glioma patient whose treatment included an IDH1 peptide vaccine. This chain uses TRBV10-3 with TRBJ2-3; the D gene is possibly TRBD1 (6 bases). The CDR3 protein is CAIGGAAVSADTQYF. The CDR3 nucleotides are TGTGCCATAGGGGGAGCGGCGGTATCAGCAGATACGCAGTATTTT.